This TCR beta chain is drawn from a study of shared clonotypes between healthy human individuals. Study as a whole: Aged 18 to 49, the donors were a couple of women and a few men.

Trimming stripped 3 bases from V and 7 bases from J, with 19 bases between. Germline CDR1 and CDR2: MDHEN and SYDVKM. The CDR3 length is 15 residues. TCRdb's table, derived via immunoSEQ multiplex PCR, lists solely in-frame clones and lacks some. This sample has about 1,500,000 clones, with roughly 96% found just once. This receptor was taken from a man aged 25-45 years in good health. V is TRBV28 and J is TRBJ2-7, with D possibly matching TRBD2 (5 bases). Material for sequencing was naive CD4+ T cells sorted from blood. Specified subset: CD45RA+ positively selected. The CDR3 region is CASSFETTNKREQYF. The CDR3 DNA is TGTGCCAGCAGTTTCGAGACTACGAACAAAAGAGAGCAGTACTTC.